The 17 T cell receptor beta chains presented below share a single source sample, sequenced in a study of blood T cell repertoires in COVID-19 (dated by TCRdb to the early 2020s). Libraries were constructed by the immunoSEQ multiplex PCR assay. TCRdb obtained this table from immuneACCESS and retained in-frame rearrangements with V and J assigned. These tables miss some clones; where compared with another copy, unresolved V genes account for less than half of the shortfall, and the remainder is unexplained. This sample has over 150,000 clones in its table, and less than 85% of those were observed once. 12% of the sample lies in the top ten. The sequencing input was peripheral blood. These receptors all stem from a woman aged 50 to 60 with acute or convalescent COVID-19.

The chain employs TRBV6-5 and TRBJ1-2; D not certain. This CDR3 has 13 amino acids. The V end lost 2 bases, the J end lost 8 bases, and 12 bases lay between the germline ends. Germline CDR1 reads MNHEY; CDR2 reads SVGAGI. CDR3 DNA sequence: TGTGCCAGCAGTTACAAAGGAAGCGGAGGCTACACCTTC. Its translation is CASSYKGSGGYTF.

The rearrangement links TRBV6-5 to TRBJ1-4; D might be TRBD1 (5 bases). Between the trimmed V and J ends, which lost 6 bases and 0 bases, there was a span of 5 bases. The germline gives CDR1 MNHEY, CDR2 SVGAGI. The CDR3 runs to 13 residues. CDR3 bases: TGTGCCAGCAGGGGGCCAACTAATGAAAAACTGTTTTTT. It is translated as CASRGPTNEKLFF.

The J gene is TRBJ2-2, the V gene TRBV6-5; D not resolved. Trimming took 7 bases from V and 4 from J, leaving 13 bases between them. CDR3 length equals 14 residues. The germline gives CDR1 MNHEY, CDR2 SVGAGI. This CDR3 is CASKNRVTTGELFF. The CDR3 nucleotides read TGTGCCAGCAAGAACCGGGTGACCACCGGGGAGCTGTTTTTT.

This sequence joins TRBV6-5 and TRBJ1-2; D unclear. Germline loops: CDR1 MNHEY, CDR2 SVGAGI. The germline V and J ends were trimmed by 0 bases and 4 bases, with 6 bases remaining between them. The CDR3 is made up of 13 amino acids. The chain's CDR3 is CASSYSAFYGYTF. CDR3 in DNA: TGTGCCAGCAGTTACTCGGCCTTCTATGGCTACACCTTC.

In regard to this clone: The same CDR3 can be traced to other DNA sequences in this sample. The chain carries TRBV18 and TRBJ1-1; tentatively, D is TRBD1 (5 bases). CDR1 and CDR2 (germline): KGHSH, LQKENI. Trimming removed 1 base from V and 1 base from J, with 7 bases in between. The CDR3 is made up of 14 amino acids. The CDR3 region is CASSPQGQNTEAFF. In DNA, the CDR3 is TGTGCCAGCTCACCACAGGGGCAGAACACTGAAGCTTTCTTT.

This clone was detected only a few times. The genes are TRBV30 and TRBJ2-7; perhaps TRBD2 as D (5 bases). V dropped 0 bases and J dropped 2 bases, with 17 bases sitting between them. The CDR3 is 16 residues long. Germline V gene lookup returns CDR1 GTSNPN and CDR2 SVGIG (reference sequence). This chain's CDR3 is CAWSVPSRTGTYEQYF. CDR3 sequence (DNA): TGTGCCTGGAGTGTACCGTCGCGGACGGGGACCTACGAGCAGTACTTC.

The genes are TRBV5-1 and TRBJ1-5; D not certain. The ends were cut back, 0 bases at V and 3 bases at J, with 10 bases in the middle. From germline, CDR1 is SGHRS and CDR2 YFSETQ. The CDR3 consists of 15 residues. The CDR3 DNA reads TGCGCCAGCAGCTTGGGTGGGCAGACCAATCAGCCCCAGCATTTT. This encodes CASSLGGQTNQPQHF.

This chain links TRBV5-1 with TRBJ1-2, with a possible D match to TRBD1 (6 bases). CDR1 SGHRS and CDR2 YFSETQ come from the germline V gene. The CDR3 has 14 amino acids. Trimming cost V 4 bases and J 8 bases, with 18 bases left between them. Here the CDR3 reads CASSQSQKQGGYTF. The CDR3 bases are TGCGCCAGCAGCCAATCTCAGAAACAGGGCGGCTACACCTTC.

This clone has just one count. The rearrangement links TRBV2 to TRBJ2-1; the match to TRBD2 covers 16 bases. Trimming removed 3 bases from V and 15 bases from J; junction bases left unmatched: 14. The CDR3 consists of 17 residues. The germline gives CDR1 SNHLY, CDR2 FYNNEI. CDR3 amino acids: CASSEVRGTSGRAKMFF. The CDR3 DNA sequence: TGTGCCAGCAGTGAGGTGCGGGGGACTAGCGGGAGGGCCAAGATGTTCTTC.

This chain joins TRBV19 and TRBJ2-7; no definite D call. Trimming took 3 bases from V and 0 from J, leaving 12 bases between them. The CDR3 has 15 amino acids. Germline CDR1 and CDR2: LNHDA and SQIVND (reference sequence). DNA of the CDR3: TGTGCCAGTAGTATCACACGAAGTCCCTCCTACGAGCAGTACTTC. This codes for CASSITRSPSYEQYF. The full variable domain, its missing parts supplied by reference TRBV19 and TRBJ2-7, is DGGITQSPKYLFRKEGQNVTLSCEQNLNHDAMYWYRQDPGQGLRLIYYSQIVNDFQKGDIAEGYSVSREKKESFPLTVTSAQKNPTAFYLCASSITRSPSYEQYFGPGTRLTVT.

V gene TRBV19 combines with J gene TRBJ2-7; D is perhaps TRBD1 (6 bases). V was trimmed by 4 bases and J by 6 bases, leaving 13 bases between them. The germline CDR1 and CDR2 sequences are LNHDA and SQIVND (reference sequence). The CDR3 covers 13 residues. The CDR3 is CASSTQQGIEQYF. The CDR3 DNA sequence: TGTGCCAGTAGTACACAACAGGGTATCGAGCAGTACTTC.

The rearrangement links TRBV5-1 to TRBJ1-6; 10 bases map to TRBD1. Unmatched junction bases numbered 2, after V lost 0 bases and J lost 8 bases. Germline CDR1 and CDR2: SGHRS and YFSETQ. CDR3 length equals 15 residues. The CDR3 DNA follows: TGCGCCAGCAGCTTGGGTGGGACAGGGGATTCACCCCTCCACTTT. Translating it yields CASSLGGTGDSPLHF.

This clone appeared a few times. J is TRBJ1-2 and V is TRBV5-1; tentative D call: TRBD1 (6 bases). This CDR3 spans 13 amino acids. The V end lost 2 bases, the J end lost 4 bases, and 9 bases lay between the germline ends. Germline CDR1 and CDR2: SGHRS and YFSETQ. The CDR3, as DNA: TGCGCCAGCAGCTTACAGGGCGGCTATGGCTACACCTTC. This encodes CASSLQGGYGYTF.

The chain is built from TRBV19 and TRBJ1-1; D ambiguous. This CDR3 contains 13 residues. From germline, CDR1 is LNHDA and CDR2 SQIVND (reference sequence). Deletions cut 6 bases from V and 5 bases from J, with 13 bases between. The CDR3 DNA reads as TGTGCCAGTAGGGCCGGGAGTCAGACTGAAGCTTTCTTT. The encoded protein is CASRAGSQTEAFF.

The CDR3 sequence: CASSLRLDNSPLHF. CDR3 nucleotides: TGTGCCAGCAGCTTAAGACTGGATAATTCACCCCTCCACTTT. V usage is TRBV7-2 and J usage is TRBJ1-6; D is ambiguous. This CDR3 spans 14 amino acids. Trimming stripped 2 bases from V and 5 bases from J, with 7 bases between. CDR1 and CDR2 (germline): SGHTA, FQGNSA.

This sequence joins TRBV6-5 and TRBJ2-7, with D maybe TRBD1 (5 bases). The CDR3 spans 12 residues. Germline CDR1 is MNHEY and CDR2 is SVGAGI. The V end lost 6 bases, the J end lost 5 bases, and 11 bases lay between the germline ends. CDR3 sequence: CASSNRWDEQYF. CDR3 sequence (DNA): TGTGCCAGCAGCAACAGGTGGGACGAGCAGTACTTC.

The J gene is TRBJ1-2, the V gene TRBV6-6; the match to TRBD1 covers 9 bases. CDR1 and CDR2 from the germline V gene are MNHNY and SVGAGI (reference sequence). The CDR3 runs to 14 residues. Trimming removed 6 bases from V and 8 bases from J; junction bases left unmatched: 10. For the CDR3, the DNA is TGTGCCAGCAGCCGGTCGGACAGGGGAGGCGGCTACACCTTC. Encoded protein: CASSRSDRGGGYTF.